The sequence of this T cell receptor beta chain was determined in a study of identical twins. Notes on the study in general: An excess of low generation probability was shown by twin-shared out-of-frame alpha sequences. Memory repertoires lacked the insertion deficit that abundant cord blood beta clonotypes showed.

In regard to this clonotype: Its antigen remains unknown.

MiXCR was run by TCRdb on the 5' RACE reads, yielding one entry per CDR3 protein. Altogether a few hundred thousand distinct CDR3 sequences are present, approximately 10% being singletons, with the ten largest covering more than 2.5%. In germline, CDR1 is LNHNV, CDR2 YYDKDF (reference sequence). V lost 0 bases, J lost 2 bases, and 7 bases stayed unmatched. The CDR3 totals 16 residues. These records were also assigned to another study, of yellow fever vaccine responses in identical twins.

The sequencing input was PBMCs. The genes are TRBV15 and TRBJ2-7; 7 positions match TRBD2. This clonotype originated in a woman aged 18 to 35 in good health. DNA for the CDR3: TGTGCCACCAGCAGAGATCCTACGGGAGGAACCTACGAGCAGTACTTC. Its translation: CATSRDPTGGTYEQYF.